This T cell receptor (beta chain) was found in a study of identical twins. Concerning this clonotype itself: Its specificity is not known. The junction does not match germline at one end; this may be a read error.

TCRdb reprocessed the 5' RACE reads via MiXCR and lists one record per CDR3 protein. The sample shows some 630,000 distinct CDR3 sequences, roughly 6.6% of them seen only once. The CDR3 is made up of 12 amino acids. Germline CDR1 is SGHRS and CDR2 is YFSETQ. The study's findings and limits: Conclusions leaned on cross-sectional statistical analysis and did not track the same donors over time. Researchers caution that invariant MAIT and iNKT cells could partly confound zero-insertion analyses. Excess sharing between twins was weaker in beta out-of-frame sequences.

This sample was also put to use in a study of yellow fever vaccine responses in identical twins.

The clonotype comes from a woman aged 18-29 years in good health. This rearrangement joins TRBV5-1 to TRBJ2-1; 7 bases are shared with TRBD1. What was sequenced was PBMCs. In DNA form, the CDR3 reads TGCGCCAGCAGCCAGGAGGACAGGTCCTTAAAATTC. As protein: CASSQEDRSLKF.